This paragraph reports one T cell receptor beta chain. Germline V lookup: CDR1 MNHNS, CDR2 SASEGT. CDR3 length equals 14 residues. V lost 3 bases to trimming and J lost 6 bases, with 14 bases between them. The record originates from a study of brain T cells in children with intractable seizures. Here immunoSEQ multiplex PCR was the method, and the copy in TCRdb shows in-frame clones only, minus some. Among approximately 44,000 clones listed, 90% were seen once. The sequence was obtained from a girl under 10 years old with tuberous sclerosis and intractable seizures. Here the sequenced sample was peripheral blood, taken at surgery. The J gene is TRBJ1-1, the V gene TRBV6-1, with D unresolved. The CDR3 is CASSDPGGRAEAFF. In DNA, the CDR3 is TGTGCCAGCAGTGACCCTGGAGGGAGGGCTGAAGCTTTCTTT.